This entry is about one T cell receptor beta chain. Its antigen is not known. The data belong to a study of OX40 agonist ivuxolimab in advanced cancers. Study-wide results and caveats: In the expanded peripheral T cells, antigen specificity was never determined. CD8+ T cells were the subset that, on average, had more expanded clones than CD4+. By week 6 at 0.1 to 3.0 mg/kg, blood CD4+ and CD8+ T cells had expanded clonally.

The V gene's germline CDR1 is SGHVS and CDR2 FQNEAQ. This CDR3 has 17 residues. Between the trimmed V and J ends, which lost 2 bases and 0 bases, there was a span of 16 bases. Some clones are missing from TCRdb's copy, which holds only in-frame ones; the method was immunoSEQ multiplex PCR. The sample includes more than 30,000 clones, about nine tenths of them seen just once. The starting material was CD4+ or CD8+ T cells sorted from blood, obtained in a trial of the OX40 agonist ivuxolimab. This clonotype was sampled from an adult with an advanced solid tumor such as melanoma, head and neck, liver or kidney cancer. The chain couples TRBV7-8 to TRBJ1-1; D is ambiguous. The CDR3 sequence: CASSLTSNGRLNTEAFF. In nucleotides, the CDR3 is TGTGCCAGCAGCTTAACAAGCAATGGTCGATTGAACACTGAAGCTTTCTTT. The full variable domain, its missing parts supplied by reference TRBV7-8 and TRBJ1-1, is GAGVSQSPRYKVAKRGQDVALRCDPISGHVSLFWYQQALGQGPEFLTYFQNEAQLDKSGLPSDRFFAERPEGSVSTLKIQRTQQEDSAVYLCASSLTSNGRLNTEAFFGQGTRLTVV.